This entry is about one T cell receptor (beta chain). The antigen this receptor binds is unknown. Within one base of it there is no much larger clone, and no base qualities were kept. Distinct nucleotide sequences in the sample also encode this CDR3. Including the terminal cysteine and phenylalanine, the CDR3 comprises 13 residues. This entry keeps only the CDR3 DNA: 39 bases, framed from base 1. The germline V gene specifies MGHRA as CDR1 and YSYEKL as CDR2. The germline ends are 6 bases apart after V is trimmed by 1 base and J by 2 bases. The data derive from a study of shared clonotypes between healthy human individuals (dated by TCRdb to between 2020 and 2021). For the wider study: Three men and two women, aged 18 to 49 years, made up the cohort. Per donor, three plates each were used for CD4 naive and CD4 memory, two for CD8 naive, and one for CD8 memory. Leukapheresis yielded between about 0.94 and 9.5 billion PBMCs per donor. To increase sequencing depth and limit assay-specific biases, TCR repertoire library preparation and sequencing were carried out by different laboratories using diverse techniques. To estimate repertoire size and how much clonotypes are shared between individuals, the study performed deep sequencing of blood TCR repertoires from five healthy adults.

For the CD8 naive samples, CD45RO-negative cells were positively selected for CCR7, yielding a CD45RA+CCR7+ population from which TemRA cells were excluded. The donors were healthy, HIV-negative adults who had no recently reported acute infections or vaccinations. All donors were Caucasian adults living in Nashville, Tennessee, USA. After blood collection by leukapheresis, PBMCs were isolated using Ficoll-Histopaque density gradient centrifugation and then cryopreserved in the vapor phase of liquid nitrogen. Analytical flow cytometry was used to check the purity and quantity of each magnetically sorted T cell population. Genomic DNA was isolated from each sorted fraction and quantified by UV absorbance on a Nanodrop 2000c. Using the deep immunoSEQ assay, TCR CDR3 regions were amplified from genomic DNA by multiplex PCR. Extracted genomic DNA from each cell subset was spread evenly across all wells of several immunoSEQ 96-well plates, with each plate serving as a replicate. For sorted subsets, roughly 200 ng of genomic DNA, equivalent to 25,000 to 35,000 T cell genomes, went into each replicate PCR. The purified libraries were quantified using a Qubit 3.0 fluorometer, sized with a Bioanalyzer 2100, and then quantified again using the KAPA Library Quantification kit. A separate single-read 150-cycle Illumina NextSeq 550 flow cell was used to sequence each immunoSEQ 96-well plate. The published analysis was carried out like this. The immunoSEQ output contained only junctional sequences without quality scores, so filtering could not match that applied to full-length reads. To assign V/J genes and CDR3, sequences were annotated against IMGT germline references using PyIR, a Python wrapper for IgBLAST v1.9. Reads were filtered out if the reads had weak V/J assignments (E-value above 1e-6), no CDR3, stop codons, out-of-frame junctions, or ambiguous translated residues. V3J clonotypes were defined by identical inferred V gene, J gene, and CDR3 amino acid sequence. The percentage overlap between two repertoires was calculated by dividing the number of shared unique clonotypes by the size of the smaller repertoire. Repertoire richness was assessed with RTK rarefaction, the Chao1 estimator, and Recon v2.1 estimates of unobserved clonotypes. Generation probabilities for all TCRbeta clonotypes obtained by the gDNA method from a handful of donors were computed using OLGA. Drawn from immuneACCESS, this table holds only the in-frame rearrangements with V and J called that TCRdb kept. Clones are partly lost; checked studies trace under half to an unresolved V gene and leave the rest unexplained. That table furnishes V, J and clone size, whereas the DNA furnished D and trimming. For this sample the table gives about 2.1 million clones, of which about 93% were detected only once. The ten largest account for more than 1.5% of the sample.

The study at large found these results: Pairwise subsampling indicated that sequencing depth was expected to affect the degree of clonotype sharing among donors. When a handful of donors were compared, the shared fraction of clonotypes was about 5.2% for naive CD4, 3.5% to 4% for naive CD8, 2.3% for memory CD4, and less than 0.45% for memory CD8. Rarefaction of sorted-subset datasets indicated incomplete sequencing despite the large sequencing depth. Higher generation probabilities were observed for clonotypes shared by all four sorted-subset donors than for non-shared clonotypes. Estimated clonotype richness was generally larger for naive than for memory subsets. Because the study included a small number of donors, the genetic and exposure-history diversity represented was limited. Sampling was limited to blood, and TCR repertoires in tissue likely differ from TCR repertoires in blood.

The V gene is TRBV4-1 and the J gene is TRBJ2-7, with no D gene named confidently. Sequencing was done on a sample of naive CD8+ T cells from PBMCs. This sample's cell subset or site label indicates: CD45RA+CCR7+. The origin of this receptor is a man aged 18-30 years in good health. Some clones in this sample may be carry-over from other donors' samples. The CDR3 in this case is CASSQAGAYEQYF. At the DNA level, the sequence is TGCGCCAGCAGCCAAGCAGGAGCCTACGAGCAGTACTTC.